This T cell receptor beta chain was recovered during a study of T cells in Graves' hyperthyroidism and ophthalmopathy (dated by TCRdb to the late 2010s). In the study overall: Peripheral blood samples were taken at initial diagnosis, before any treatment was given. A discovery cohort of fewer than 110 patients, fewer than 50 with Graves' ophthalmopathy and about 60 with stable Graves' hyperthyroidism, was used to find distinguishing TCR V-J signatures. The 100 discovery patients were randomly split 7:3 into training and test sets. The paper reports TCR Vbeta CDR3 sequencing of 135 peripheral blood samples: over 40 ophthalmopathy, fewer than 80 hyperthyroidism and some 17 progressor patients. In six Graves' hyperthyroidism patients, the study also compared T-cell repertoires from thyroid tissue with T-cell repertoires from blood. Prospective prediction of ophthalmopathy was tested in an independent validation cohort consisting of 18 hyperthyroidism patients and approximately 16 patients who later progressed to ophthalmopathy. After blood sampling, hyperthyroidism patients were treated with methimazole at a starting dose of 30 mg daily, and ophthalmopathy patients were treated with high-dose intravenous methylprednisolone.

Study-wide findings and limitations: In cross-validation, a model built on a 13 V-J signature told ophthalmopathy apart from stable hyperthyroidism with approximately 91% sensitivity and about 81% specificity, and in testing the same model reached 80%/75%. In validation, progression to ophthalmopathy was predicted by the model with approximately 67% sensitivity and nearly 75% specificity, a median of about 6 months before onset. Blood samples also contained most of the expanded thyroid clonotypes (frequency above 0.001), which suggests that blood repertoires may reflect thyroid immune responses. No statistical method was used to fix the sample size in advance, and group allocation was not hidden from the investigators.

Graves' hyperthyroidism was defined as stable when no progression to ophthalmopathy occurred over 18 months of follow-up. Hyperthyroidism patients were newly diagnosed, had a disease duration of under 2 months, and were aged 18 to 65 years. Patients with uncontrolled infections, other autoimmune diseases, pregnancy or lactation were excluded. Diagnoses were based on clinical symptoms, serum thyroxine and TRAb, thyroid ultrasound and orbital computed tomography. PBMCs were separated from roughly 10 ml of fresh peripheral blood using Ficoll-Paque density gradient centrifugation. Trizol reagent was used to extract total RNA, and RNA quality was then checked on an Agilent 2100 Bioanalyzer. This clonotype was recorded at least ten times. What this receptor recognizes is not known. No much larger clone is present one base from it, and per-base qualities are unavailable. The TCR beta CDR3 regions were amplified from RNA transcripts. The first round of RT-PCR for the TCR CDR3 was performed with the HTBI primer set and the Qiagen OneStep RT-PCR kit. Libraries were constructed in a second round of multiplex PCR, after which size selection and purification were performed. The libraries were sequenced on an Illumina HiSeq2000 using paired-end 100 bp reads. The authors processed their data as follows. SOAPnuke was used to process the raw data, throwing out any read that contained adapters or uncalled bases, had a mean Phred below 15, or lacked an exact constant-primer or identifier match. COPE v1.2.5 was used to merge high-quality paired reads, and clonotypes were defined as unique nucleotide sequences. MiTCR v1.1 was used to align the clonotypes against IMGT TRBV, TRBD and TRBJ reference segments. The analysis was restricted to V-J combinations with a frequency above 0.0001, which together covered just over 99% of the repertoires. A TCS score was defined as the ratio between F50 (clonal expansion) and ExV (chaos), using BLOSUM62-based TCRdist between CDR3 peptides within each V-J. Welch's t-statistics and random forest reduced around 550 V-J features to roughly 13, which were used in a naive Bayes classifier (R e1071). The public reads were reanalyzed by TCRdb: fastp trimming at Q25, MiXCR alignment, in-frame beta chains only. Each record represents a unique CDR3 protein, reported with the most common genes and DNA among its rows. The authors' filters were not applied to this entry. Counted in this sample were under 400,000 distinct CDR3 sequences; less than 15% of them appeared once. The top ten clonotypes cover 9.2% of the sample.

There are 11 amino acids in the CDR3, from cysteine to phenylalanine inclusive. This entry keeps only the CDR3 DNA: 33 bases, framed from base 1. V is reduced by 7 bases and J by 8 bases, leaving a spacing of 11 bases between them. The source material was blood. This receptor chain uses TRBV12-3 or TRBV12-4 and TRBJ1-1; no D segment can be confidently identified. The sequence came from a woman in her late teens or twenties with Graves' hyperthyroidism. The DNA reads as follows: TGTGCCAGCATTTTCGAGTTAGAAGCTTTCTTT. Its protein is CASIFELEAFF.